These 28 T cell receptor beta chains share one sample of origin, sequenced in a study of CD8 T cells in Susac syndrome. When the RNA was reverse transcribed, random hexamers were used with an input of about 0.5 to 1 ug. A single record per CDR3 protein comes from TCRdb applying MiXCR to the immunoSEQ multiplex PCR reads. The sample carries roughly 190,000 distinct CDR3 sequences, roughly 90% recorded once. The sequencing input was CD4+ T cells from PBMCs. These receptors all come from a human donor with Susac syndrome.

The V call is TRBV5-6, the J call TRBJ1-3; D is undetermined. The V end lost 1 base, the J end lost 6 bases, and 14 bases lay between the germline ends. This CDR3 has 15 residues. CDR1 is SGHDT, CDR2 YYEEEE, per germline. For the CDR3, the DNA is TGTGCCAGCAGCTTGAACCTGGGGAGTGAAAACACCATATATTTT. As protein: CASSLNLGSENTIYF.

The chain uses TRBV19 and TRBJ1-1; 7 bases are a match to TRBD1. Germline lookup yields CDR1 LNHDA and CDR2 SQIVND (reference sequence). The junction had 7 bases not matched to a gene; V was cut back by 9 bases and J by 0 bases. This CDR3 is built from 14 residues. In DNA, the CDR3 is TGTGCCAGCCGACAGGGCCTACTGAACACTGAAGCTTTCTTT. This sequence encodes CASRQGLLNTEAFF.

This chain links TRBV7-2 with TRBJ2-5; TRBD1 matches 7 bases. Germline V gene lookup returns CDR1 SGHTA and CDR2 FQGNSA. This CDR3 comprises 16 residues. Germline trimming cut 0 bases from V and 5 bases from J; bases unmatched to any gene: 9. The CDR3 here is CASSLAGQIPGETQYF. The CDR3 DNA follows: TGTGCCAGCAGCTTAGCGGGACAGATTCCTGGGGAGACCCAGTACTTC.

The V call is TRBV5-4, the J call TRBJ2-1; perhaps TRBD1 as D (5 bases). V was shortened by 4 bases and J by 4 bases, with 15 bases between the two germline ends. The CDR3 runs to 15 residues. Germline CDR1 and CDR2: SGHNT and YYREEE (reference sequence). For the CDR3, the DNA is TGTGCCAGCAGCAAAGACAGTGGTCGATACAATGAGCAGTTCTTC. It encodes CASSKDSGRYNEQFF.

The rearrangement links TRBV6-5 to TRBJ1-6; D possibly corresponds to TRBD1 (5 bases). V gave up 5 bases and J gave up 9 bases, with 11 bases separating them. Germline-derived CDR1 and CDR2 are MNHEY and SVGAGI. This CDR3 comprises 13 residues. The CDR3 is CASSTGFASPLHF. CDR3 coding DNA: TGTGCCAGCAGTACAGGTTTTGCTTCACCCCTCCACTTT.

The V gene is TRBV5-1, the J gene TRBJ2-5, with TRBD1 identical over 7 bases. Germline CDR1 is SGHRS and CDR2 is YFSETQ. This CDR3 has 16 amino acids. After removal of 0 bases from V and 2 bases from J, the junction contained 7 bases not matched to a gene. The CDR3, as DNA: TGCGCCAGCAGCTTGGGGACCGGGACAGCTCAAGAGACCCAGTACTTC. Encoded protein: CASSLGTGTAQETQYF.

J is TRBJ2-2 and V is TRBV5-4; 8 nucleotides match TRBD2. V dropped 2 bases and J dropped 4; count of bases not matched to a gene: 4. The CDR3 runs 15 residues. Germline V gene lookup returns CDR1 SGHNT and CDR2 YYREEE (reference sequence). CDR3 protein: CASSFGGARTGELFF. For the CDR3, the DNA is TGTGCCAGCAGCTTCGGGGGGGCCCGCACCGGGGAGCTGTTTTTT.

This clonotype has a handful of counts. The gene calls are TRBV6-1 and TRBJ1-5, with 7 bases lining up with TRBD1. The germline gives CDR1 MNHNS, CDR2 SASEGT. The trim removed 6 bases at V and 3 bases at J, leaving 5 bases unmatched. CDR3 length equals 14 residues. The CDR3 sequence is CASSQGQINQPQHF. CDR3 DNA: TGTGCCAGCAGCCAGGGACAGATCAATCAGCCCCAGCATTTT.

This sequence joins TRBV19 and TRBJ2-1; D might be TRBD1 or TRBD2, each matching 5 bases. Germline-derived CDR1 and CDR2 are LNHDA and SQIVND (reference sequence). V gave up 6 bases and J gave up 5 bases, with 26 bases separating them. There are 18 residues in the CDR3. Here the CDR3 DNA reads TGTGCCAGTAGCCGGGCCAGGGAGCGATTAGCGTCGAACAATGAGCAGTTCTTC. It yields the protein CASSRARERLASNNEQFF.

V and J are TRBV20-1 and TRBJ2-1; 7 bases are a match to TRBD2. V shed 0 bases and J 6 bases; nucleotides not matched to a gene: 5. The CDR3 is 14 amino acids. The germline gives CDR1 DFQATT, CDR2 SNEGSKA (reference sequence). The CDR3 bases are TGCAGTGCTAGAGAGACTAGCAGGAGCAATGAGCAGTTCTTC. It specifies CSARETSRSNEQFF.

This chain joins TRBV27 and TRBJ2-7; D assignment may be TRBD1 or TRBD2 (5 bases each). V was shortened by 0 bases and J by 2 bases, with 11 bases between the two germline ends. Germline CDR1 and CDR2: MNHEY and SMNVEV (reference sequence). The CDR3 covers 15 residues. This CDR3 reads CASSLSRGDTYEQYF. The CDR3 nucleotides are TGTGCCAGCAGTTTATCGAGAGGGGATACCTACGAGCAGTACTTC.

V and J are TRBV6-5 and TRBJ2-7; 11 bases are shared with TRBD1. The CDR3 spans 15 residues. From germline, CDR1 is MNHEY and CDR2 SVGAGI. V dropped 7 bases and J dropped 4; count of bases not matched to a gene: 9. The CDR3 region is CASTRTGTGGYEQYF. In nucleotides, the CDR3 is TGTGCCAGCACGCGAACCGGGACAGGGGGATACGAGCAGTACTTC.

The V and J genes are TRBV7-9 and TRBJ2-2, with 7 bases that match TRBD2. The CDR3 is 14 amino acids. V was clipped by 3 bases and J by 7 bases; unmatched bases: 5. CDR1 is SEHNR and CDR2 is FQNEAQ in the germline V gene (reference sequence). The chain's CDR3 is CASSLRRESGELFF. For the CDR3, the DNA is TGTGCCAGCAGCTTGAGGCGGGAGAGCGGGGAGCTGTTTTTT.

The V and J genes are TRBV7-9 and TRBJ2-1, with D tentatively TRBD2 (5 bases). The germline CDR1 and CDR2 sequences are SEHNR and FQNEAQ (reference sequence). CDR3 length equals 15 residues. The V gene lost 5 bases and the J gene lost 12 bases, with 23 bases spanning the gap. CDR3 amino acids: CASSQDGPTGRGQFF. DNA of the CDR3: TGTGCCAGCAGCCAGGACGGCCCTACCGGTCGGGGGCAGTTCTTC.

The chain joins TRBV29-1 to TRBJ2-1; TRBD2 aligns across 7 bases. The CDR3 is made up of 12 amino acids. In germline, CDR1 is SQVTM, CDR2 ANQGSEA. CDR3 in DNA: TGCAGGGGCGGGAGTTCCTACAATGAGCAGTTCTTC. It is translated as CRGGSSYNEQFF.

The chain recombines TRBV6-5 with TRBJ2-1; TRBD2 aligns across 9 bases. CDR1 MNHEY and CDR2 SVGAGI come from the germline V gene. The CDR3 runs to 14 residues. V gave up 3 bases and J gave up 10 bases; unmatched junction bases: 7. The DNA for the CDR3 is TGTGCCAGCAGTTATGATAGCGGGAGCAAGGAGCAGTTCTTC. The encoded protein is CASSYDSGSKEQFF.

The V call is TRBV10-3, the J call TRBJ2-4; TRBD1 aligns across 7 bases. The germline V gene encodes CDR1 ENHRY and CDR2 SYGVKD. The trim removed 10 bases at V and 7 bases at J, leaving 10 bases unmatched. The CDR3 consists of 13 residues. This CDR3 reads CATGQNNGNIQYF. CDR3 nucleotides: TGTGCCACGGGACAGAATAATGGGAACATTCAGTACTTC.

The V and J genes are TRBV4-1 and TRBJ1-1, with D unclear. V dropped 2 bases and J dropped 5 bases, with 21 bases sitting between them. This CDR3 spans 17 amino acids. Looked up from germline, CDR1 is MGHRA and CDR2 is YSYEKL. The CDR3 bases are TGCGCCAGCAGCCAAATCGATGGGTCCGGGGTAAGGACTGAAGCTTTCTTT. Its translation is CASSQIDGSGVRTEAFF.

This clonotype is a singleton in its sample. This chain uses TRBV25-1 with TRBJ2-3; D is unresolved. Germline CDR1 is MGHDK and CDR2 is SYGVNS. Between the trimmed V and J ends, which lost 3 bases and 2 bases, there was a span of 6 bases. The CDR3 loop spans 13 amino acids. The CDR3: CASSDGNTDTQYF. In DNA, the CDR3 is TGTGCCAGCAGTGACGGCAACACAGATACGCAGTATTTT. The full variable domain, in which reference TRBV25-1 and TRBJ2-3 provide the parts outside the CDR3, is EADIYQTPRYLVIGTGKKITLECSQTMGHDKMYWYQQDPGMELHLIHYSYGVNSTEKGDLSSESTVSRIRTEHFPLTLESARPSHTSQYLCASSDGNTDTQYFGPGTRLTVL.

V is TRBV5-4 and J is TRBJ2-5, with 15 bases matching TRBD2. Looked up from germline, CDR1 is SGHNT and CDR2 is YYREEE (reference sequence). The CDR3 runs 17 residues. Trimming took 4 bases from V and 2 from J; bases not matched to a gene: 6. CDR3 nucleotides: TGTGCCAGCAGCCGGGGACTAGCGGGAGGATCTCAAGAGACCCAGTACTTC. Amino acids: CASSRGLAGGSQETQYF.

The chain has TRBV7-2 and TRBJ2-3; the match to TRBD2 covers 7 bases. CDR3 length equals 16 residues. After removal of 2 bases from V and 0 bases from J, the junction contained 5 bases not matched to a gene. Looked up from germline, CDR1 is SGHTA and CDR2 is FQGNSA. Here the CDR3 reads CASSLFGTTSTDTQYF. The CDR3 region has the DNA TGTGCCAGCAGCTTATTTGGGACTACTAGCACAGATACGCAGTATTTT. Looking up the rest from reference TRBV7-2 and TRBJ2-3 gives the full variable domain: GAGVSQSPSNKVTEKGKDVELRCDPISGHTALYWYRQSLGQGLEFLIYFQGNSAPDKSGLPSDRFSAERTGGSVSTLTIQRTQQEDSAVYLCASSLFGTTSTDTQYFGPGTRLTVL.

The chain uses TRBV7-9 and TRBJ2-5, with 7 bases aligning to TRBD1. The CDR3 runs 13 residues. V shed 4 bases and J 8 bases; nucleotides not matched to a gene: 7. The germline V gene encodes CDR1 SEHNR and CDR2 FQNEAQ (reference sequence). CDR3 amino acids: CASSSPGQTTQYF. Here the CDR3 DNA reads TGTGCCAGCAGCTCACCGGGACAGACCACCCAGTACTTC.

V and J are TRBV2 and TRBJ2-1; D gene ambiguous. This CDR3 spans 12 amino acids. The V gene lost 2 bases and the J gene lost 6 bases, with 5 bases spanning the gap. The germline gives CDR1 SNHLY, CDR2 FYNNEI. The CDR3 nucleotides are TGTGCCAGCAGTGAAATCGGCAATGAGCAGTTCTTC. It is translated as CASSEIGNEQFF.

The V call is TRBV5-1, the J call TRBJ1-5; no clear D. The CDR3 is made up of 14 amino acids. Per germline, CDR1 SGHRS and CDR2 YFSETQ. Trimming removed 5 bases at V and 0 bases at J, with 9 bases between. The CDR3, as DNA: TGCGCCAGCAGGGAGGGATATAGCAATCAGCCCCAGCATTTT. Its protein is CASREGYSNQPQHF.

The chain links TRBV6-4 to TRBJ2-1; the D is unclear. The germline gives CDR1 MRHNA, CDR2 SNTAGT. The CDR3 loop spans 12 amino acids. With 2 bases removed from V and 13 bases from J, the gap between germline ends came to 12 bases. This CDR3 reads CASSDMGLPQFF. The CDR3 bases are TGTGCCAGCAGTGACATGGGCCTGCCCCAGTTCTTC.

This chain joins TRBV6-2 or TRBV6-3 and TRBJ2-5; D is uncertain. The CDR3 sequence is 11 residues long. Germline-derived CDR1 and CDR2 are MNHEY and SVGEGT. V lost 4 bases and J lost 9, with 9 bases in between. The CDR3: CASSFARSQYF. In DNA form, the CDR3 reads TGTGCCAGCAGTTTCGCGAGGTCCCAGTACTTC.

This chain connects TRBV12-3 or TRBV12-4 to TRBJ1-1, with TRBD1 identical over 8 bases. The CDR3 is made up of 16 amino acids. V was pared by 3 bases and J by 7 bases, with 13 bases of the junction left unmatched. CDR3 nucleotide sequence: TGTGCCAGCAGTTTTCGGTCCTGGACAGGGATCAGTGAAGCTTTCTTT. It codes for CASSFRSWTGISEAFF.

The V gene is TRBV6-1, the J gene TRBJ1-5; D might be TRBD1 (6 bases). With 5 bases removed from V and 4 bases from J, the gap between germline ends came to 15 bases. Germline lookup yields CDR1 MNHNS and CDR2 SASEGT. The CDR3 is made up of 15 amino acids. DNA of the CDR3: TGTGCCAGCAGTAGAAGCGGACAGTTGAATCAGCCCCAGCATTTT. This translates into CASSRSGQLNQPQHF.